This T cell receptor (beta chain) stems from a study of T cells in Graves' hyperthyroidism and ophthalmopathy. As for the study in general: Peripheral blood samples were taken at initial diagnosis, prior to any treatment. Points from the study as a whole: Most clonotypes that expanded in the thyroid above 0.001 also showed up in blood.

In its sample, this clonotype was seen many times. The target antigen is unknown. The germline V gene encodes CDR1 MDHEN and CDR2 SYDVKM. V shed 4 bases, J shed 6 bases, and the junction held 14 bases outside the gene matches. This CDR3 comprises 16 residues. Researchers amplified the TCR beta CDR3 regions from RNA transcripts. TCR CDR3 underwent first-round RT-PCR with the HTBI primer set. TCRdb redid the calling of the multiplex PCR reads with MiXCR, one entry per CDR3 protein. This sample yields almost 600,000 distinct CDR3 sequences, of which about 14% are seen a single time; 5.5% to 7.5% belongs to the top ten. These patients, aged 18 to 65, had recently diagnosed hyperthyroidism lasting under 2 months. Extraction of PBMCs used about 9.2 ml of fresh peripheral blood.

The V and J genes are TRBV28 and TRBJ1-2; 7 nucleotides line up with TRBD1. Specimen: blood. The receptor was derived from a woman aged 30 to 39 with Graves' hyperthyroidism that later progressed to Graves' ophthalmopathy. In DNA form, the CDR3 reads TGTGCCAGCAGTTCACCCACCTTGACAGGGCCGGATGGCTACACCTTC. Its translation: CASSSPTLTGPDGYTF.